This T cell receptor beta chain comes out of a study of cytomegalovirus exposure and HLA in healthy donors. V was clipped by 3 bases and J by 0 bases; unmatched bases: 3. The CDR3 length is 15 residues. CDR1 and CDR2 from the germline V gene are LNHDA and SQIVND (reference sequence). Primers: 60 Vbeta forward and 13 Jbeta reverse. Method: immunoSEQ multiplex PCR; TCRdb's copy keeps in-frame clones and lacks some. This table has 150,000 to 200,000 clones, about four fifths appearing once. Source material: PBMCs. The clonotype originates from a woman between 50 and 59 years old in good health and CMV-seronegative. V is TRBV19 and J is TRBJ2-3, with 7 bases lining up with TRBD1. The CDR3 DNA reads TGTGCCAGTAGTATGTACAGGGGTAGCACAGATACGCAGTATTTT. This codes for CASSMYRGSTDTQYF.